This entry lists 11 T cell receptor beta chains sequenced from one sample in a study of T cells in Graves' hyperthyroidism and ophthalmopathy. From RNA transcripts, TCR beta CDR3 regions were amplified. HTBI primers drove first-round RT-PCR of the TCR CDR3. TCRdb ran MiXCR on the multiplex PCR reads and lists one entry per CDR3 protein. This table has approximately 560,000 distinct CDR3 sequences, 15% to 18% appearing once. Sequencing was performed on blood. These receptors were obtained from a woman in her thirties with Graves' hyperthyroidism.

About this clonotype itself: The junction shows a germline mismatch at one end, possibly a read error. The V and J genes are TRBV19 and TRBJ2-1; 11 nucleotides line up with TRBD2. Germline CDR1 LNHDA, CDR2 SQIVND (reference sequence). The CDR3 contains 16 residues. The CDR3 sequence: CASSMSGTSGHNEHFF. The DNA for the CDR3 is TGTGCCAGTAGTATGAGTGGGACTAGCGGACACAATGAGCATTTCTTC. The full variable domain, completed using reference TRBV19 and TRBJ2-1, is DGGITQSPKYLFRKEGQNVTLSCEQNLNHDAMYWYRQDPGQGLRLIYYSQIVNDFQKGDIAEGYSVSREKKESFPLTVTSAQKNPTAFYLCASSMSGTSGHNEHFFGPGTRLTVL.

The chain uses TRBV19 and TRBJ1-1, with D possibly being TRBD1 (5 bases). CDR3 size: 14 residues. Trimming shortened V by 6 bases and J by 5 bases, and 16 bases separated the two germline ends. CDR1 LNHDA and CDR2 SQIVND come from the germline V gene (reference sequence). The CDR3 loop is CASRTLGVLTEAFF. Here the CDR3 DNA reads TGTGCCAGTAGAACCCTGGGGGTGCTGACTGAAGCTTTCTTT.

This clonotype was recorded a few times. The chain has TRBV29-1 and TRBJ2-1; no reliable D call. Per germline, CDR1 SQVTM and CDR2 ANQGSEA. The germline V and J ends were trimmed by 2 bases and 15 bases, with 11 bases remaining between them. CDR3 size: 10 residues. The CDR3 is CSVEPPGRFF. CDR3 DNA: TGCAGCGTTGAACCCCCCGGCAGGTTCTTC.

CDR3 coding DNA: TGCAGCGTTGGGACATCAGCTAACTATGGCTACACCTTC. Translating gives CSVGTSANYGYTF. The chain employs TRBV29-1 and TRBJ1-2; TRBD1 is a possible D gene (5 bases). The CDR3 has 13 amino acids. Germline V gene sequence: CDR1 SQVTM, CDR2 ANQGSEA. The ends were cut back, 4 bases at V and 0 bases at J, with 9 bases in the middle.

This clonotype turned up a few times. The chain carries TRBV4-1 and TRBJ2-1; 13 bases map to TRBD2. V gave up 4 bases and J gave up 10 bases; unmatched junction bases: 4. This CDR3 is built from 14 residues. Per germline, CDR1 MGHRA and CDR2 YSYEKL. CDR3 DNA: TGCGCCAGCAGCCGGACTAGCGGGAGCCAAGAGCAGTTCTTC. Its protein product is CASSRTSGSQEQFF.

This clonotype was picked up many times. The rearrangement uses TRBV6-1 and TRBJ1-1; 9 positions match TRBD1. J gave up 3 bases and V 6 bases, and 14 bases lay outside the gene matches. The CDR3 has 17 residues. CDR1 and CDR2 from the germline V gene are MNHNS and SASEGT. Here the CDR3 reads CASRIQGAIYSHTEAFF. In DNA form, the CDR3 reads TGTGCCAGCAGGATACAGGGGGCGATTTATTCCCACACTGAAGCTTTCTTT.

This clonotype was detected ten times or more. This sequence joins TRBV30 and TRBJ1-4; D unclear. CDR1 is GTSNPN, CDR2 SVGIG, per germline (reference sequence). This CDR3 contains 13 residues. V lost 3 bases, J lost 4 bases, and 9 bases lay in between. CDR3 coding DNA: TGTGCCTGGAGGGGCCGCCTTAATGAAAAACTGTTTTTT. Its translation is CAWRGRLNEKLFF.

The rearrangement joins TRBV11-1 to TRBJ2-2; TRBD2 agrees at 7 bases. V was pared by 0 bases and J by 4 bases, with 11 bases of the junction left unmatched. Germline values: CDR1 SGHAT, CDR2 FQDESV (reference sequence). The CDR3 is 18 amino acids. CDR3 loop: CASSLAPPGLGSTGELFF. The CDR3 bases are TGTGCCAGCAGCTTAGCGCCTCCTGGACTAGGCAGCACCGGGGAGCTGTTTTTT.

There are a few counts of this clonotype. The chain joins TRBV19 to TRBJ1-5, with TRBD1 matching 7 bases. Germline V lookup: CDR1 LNHDA, CDR2 SQIVND (reference sequence). CDR3 length: 14 amino acids. V shed 10 bases, J shed 4 bases, and the junction held 10 bases outside the gene matches. CDR3 DNA sequence: TGTGCCACCACGGACAGGCCGAAAAATCAGCCCCAGCATTTT. The encoded protein is CATTDRPKNQPQHF.

The rearrangement joins TRBV20-1 to TRBJ2-1, with TRBD1 identical over 7 bases. The germline V gene encodes CDR1 DFQATT and CDR2 SNEGSKA (reference sequence). This CDR3 is 18 amino acids long. Trimming at V came to 6 bases and at J to 0 bases, leaving 17 bases not matched to a gene. CDR3 sequence (DNA): TGCAGTGCCATTGGCCCAACAGGGGCTAGGAGCTCCTACAATGAGCAGTTCTTC. Amino acids: CSAIGPTGARSSYNEQFF.

V is TRBV30 and J is TRBJ2-3, with a weak D call TRBD2 (5 bases). The germline V gene has CDR1 GTSNPN and CDR2 SVGIG (reference sequence). This CDR3 has 14 residues. Trimming shortened V by 1 base and J by 5 bases, and 13 bases separated the two germline ends. In nucleotides, the CDR3 is TGTGCCTGGAGTGGTCTAGAGGGAGTAGATACGCAGTATTTT. It specifies CAWSGLEGVDTQYF.